This TCR beta chain was recorded in a study of blood T cell repertoires in COVID-19 (dated by TCRdb to 2020 to 2021). For context, the study as a whole: Samples covering the acute and convalescent phases of COVID-19 were provided by collaborators in the United States, Italy and Spain. HLA class I and class II types, where available, came from metadata supplied by the sample provider rather than from assay-based typing. Subjects who had been exposed to COVID-19, were actively infected with it, or had recovered from it provided the deeply sampled blood TCRbeta repertoires that made up the dataset. Sample metadata almost always included a de-identified subject ID, COVID-19 status, age in years and sex. The repertoires were released in a freely available public database meant as a resource for research on the immune response to SARS-CoV-2. Samples came from the ongoing ImmuneRACE study (first 160 participants) plus 1,254 subjects from 6 global collaborators. The material from the prospective study consisted of cDNA or gDNA derived from T cells, B-cell-depleted T cells, or PBMCs.

TCRbeta CDR3 regions were amplified from genomic DNA by means of the immunoSEQ Assay, a bias-controlled multiplex PCR. The authors' pipeline ran thus. Nucleated cell counts per sample were estimated from amplification of reference gene primers within the assay. To quantify the absolute abundance of each unique TCRbeta CDR3 rearrangement, sequence reads were collapsed and filtered. For each sample, productive Simpson clonality was calculated by taking the square root of Simpson's diversity index across productive rearrangements. Imported from immuneACCESS, the table was reduced by TCRdb to in-frame sequences with V and J called. These copies leave out some clones; in studies compared against another copy, an unresolved V gene accounts for under half, and the cause of the remainder is not known. D and trimming were read from the DNA, whereas the V and J calls and clone size are those reported in that table. The sample table lists approximately 530,000 clones, approximately 91% of them with a count of one. The ten largest clones add up to around 8% of the sample.

CDR1 and CDR2 were assigned from the germline V gene as LGHNA and YNFKEQ. At the junction V is shortened by 1 base and J by 5 bases, with 9 bases in between. Including cysteine and phenylalanine, the CDR3 has 14 amino acids. The kept DNA is CDR3 alone, 42 bases in frame from the first base. At one collaborating source in Seattle, patients were enrolled during active infection and were followed longitudinally through the course of disease. Whole blood was collected in K2EDTA tubes by collaborating institutions according to the institutions' own protocols. Collaborator samples were shipped for TCRbeta analysis as frozen whole blood, isolated PBMCs, or DNA extracted from either sample type. As concerns this clone: Its antigen is not yet known. No base qualities exist here, and no much larger clone lies one base off it.

The paper's findings and limits, for the study overall: The quantity of clinical and demographic metadata differed by source and by participant and was supplied without curation.

The rearrangement joined TRBV4-2 to TRBJ2-1, with the D segment identity uncertain. What was sequenced was peripheral blood. The source of this sequence is a woman aged 50 to 60 with COVID-19, enrolled during active disease. Here is the DNA: TGTGCCAGCAGCCAAGCATCCAGTCACAATGAGCAGTTCTTC. This yields the protein CASSQASSHNEQFF.